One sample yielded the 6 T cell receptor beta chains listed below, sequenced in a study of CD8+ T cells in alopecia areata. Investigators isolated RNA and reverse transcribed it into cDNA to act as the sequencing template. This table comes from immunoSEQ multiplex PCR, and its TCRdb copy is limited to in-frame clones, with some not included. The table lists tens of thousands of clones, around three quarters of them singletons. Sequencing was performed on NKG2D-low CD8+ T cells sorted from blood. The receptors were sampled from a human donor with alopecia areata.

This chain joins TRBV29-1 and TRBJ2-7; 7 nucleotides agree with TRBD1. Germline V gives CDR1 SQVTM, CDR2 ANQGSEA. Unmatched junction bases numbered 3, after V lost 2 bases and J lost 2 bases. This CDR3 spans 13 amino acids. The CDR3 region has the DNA TGCAGCGTTGAACGACAGGGAACCTACGAGCAGTACTTC. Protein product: CSVERQGTYEQYF.

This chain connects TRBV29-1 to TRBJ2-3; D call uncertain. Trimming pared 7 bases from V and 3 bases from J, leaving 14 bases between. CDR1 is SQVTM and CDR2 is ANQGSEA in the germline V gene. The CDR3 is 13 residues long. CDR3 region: CSAKPRATDTQYF. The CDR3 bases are TGCAGCGCCAAGCCCCGGGCTACAGATACGCAGTATTTT.

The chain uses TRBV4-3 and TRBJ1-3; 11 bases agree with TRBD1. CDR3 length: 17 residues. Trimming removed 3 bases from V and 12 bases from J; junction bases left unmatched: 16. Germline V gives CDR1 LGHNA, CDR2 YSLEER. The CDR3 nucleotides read TGCGCCAGCAGCCAGGCTATACTCGGACAGGGGGCCGAGGACATATATTTT. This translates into CASSQAILGQGAEDIYF.

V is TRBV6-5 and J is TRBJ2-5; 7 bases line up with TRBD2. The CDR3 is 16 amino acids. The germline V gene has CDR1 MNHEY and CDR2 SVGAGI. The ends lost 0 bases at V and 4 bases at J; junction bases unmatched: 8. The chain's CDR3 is CASSYSVDGGGETQYF. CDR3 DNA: TGTGCCAGCAGTTACTCTGTCGATGGGGGGGGAGAGACCCAGTACTTC.

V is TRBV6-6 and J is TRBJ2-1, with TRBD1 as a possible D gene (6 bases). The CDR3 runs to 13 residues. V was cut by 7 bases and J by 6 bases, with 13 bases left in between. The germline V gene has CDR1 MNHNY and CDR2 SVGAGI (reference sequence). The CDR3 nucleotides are TGTGCCAGCACCCGACAGGAAACCAATGAGCAGTTCTTC. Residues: CASTRQETNEQFF.

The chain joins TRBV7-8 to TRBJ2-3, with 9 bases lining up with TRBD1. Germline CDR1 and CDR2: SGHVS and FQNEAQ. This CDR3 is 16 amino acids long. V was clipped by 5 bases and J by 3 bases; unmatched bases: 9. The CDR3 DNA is TGTGCCAGCAGCCTAAGGACAGGGGACGAAACAGATACGCAGTATTTT. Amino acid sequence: CASSLRTGDETDTQYF.